This entry lists 25 T cell receptor beta chains sequenced from one sample in a study of T cell responses to AZD1222 COVID-19 vaccine. Generated by immunoSEQ multiplex PCR, the TCRdb table keeps only in-frame clones and is missing some. Of approximately 140,000 clones detected, about 93% appear once; the ten largest clones hold about 3%. The sample was peripheral blood, taken on day 0 of MenACWY control vaccination. The source of these receptors is an adult in good health.

This chain uses TRBV29-1 with TRBJ1-2; D gene uncertain. Trimming left V 7 bases short and J 8 bases short, with 14 bases between. The CDR3 has 11 amino acids. From germline, CDR1 is SQVTM and CDR2 ANQGSEA. CDR3 DNA: TGCAGCGGGGAGACACGAAGGGGCTACACCTTC. Encoded protein: CSGETRRGYTF.

The table lists this clone with a few counts. The rearrangement joins TRBV19 to TRBJ2-3; 12 positions match TRBD2. The CDR3 runs to 16 residues. Per the germline V gene, CDR1 is LNHDA and CDR2 is SQIVND (reference sequence). V was pared by 5 bases and J by 1 base, with 4 bases of the junction left unmatched. CDR3 nucleotides: TGTGCCAGTAGTCCCTGGACTAGCGGGGGCACAGATACGCAGTATTTT. Encoded protein: CASSPWTSGGTDTQYF.

This clone has just one count. The rearrangement links TRBV18 to TRBJ1-4; TRBD1 is a possible D gene (6 bases). This CDR3 comprises 17 residues. CDR1 is KGHSH and CDR2 is LQKENI in the germline V gene. With 1 base removed from V and 6 bases from J, the gap between germline ends came to 18 bases. CDR3 in amino acids: CASSPQSLRGHDEKLFF. CDR3 bases: TGTGCCAGCTCACCACAATCGCTAAGGGGACATGATGAAAAACTGTTTTTT.

The rearrangement uses TRBV6-5 and TRBJ2-3, with 7 bases aligning to TRBD1. Germline lookup yields CDR1 MNHEY and CDR2 SVGAGI. The trim removed 11 bases at V and 2 bases at J, leaving 7 bases unmatched. The CDR3 runs to 13 residues. The chain's CDR3 is CAGQTGTTDTQYF. CDR3 sequence (DNA): TGTGCCGGCCAGACAGGGACCACAGATACGCAGTATTTT.

The chain recombines TRBV28 with TRBJ1-1; 9 bases line up with TRBD1. Germline trimming cut 6 bases from V and 5 bases from J; bases unmatched to any gene: 1. This CDR3 spans 12 amino acids. Germline CDR1 and CDR2: MDHEN and SYDVKM. CDR3: CASRTGGTEAFF. The DNA of the CDR3 is TGTGCCAGCAGGACAGGGGGGACTGAAGCTTTCTTT.

The chain couples TRBV2 to TRBJ2-5; 10 bases line up with TRBD1. The CDR3 has 15 residues. From germline, CDR1 is SNHLY and CDR2 FYNNEI. Germline trimming cut 5 bases from V and 5 bases from J; bases unmatched to any gene: 8. CDR3 sequence: CASSWDRGFGETQYF. The DNA of the CDR3 is TGTGCCAGCAGTTGGGACAGGGGATTTGGGGAGACCCAGTACTTC.

The chain has TRBV10-2 and TRBJ2-2; 11 bases align to TRBD2. Germline V gene data show CDR1 as WSHSY and CDR2 as SAAADI. After removal of 5 bases from V and 1 base from J, the junction contained 6 bases not matched to a gene. The CDR3 consists of 17 residues. Written as DNA, the CDR3 is TGCGCCAGCAGTACCTTTGGACTAGCGGGGAACACCGGGGAGCTGTTTTTT. Its translation: CASSTFGLAGNTGELFF.

This chain connects TRBV5-7 to TRBJ1-5; D is undetermined. TRBV5-7 is known as an ORF, though its function is uncertain. V lost 4 bases and J 1 base, leaving 12 bases between the germline ends. This CDR3 comprises 15 residues. CDR3 DNA sequence: TGTGCCAGCAGCATCGACTTGAGGAGCAATCAGCCCCAGCATTTT. Translation: CASSIDLRSNQPQHF.

The chain carries TRBV9 and TRBJ2-3; TRBD2 is a possible D gene (5 bases). The V end was cut by 1 base, the J end by 8 bases, with 11 bases between. This CDR3 contains 13 residues. Per the germline V gene, CDR1 is SGDLS and CDR2 is YYNGEE. CDR3 coding DNA: TGTGCCAGCAGCGTACCTCAGGAGGTTACGCAGTATTTT. Translating gives CASSVPQEVTQYF.

The V and J genes are TRBV7-3 and TRBJ1-3; TRBD1 is a possible D gene (5 bases). This CDR3 is 14 amino acids long. Germline CDR1 and CDR2: SGHTA and FQGTGA. V lost 2 bases to trimming and J lost 4 bases, with 9 bases between them. CDR3 sequence: CASSLRGNGNTIYF. CDR3 nucleotides: TGTGCCAGCAGCTTACGGGGGAACGGAAACACCATATATTTT.

The J gene is TRBJ2-2, the V gene TRBV5-4; TRBD1 agrees at 7 bases. Germline CDR1 SGHNT, CDR2 YYREEE (reference sequence). V trimming: 1 base; J trimming: 1 base; junction bases outside the gene matches: 1. The length of the CDR3 is 15 residues. CDR3 sequence (DNA): TGTGCCAGCAGCTTGACAGGGGAGAACACCGGGGAGCTGTTTTTT. As protein: CASSLTGENTGELFF.

This clone was counted between two and nine times. This chain uses TRBV7-2 with TRBJ1-2; the D gene is possibly TRBD1 (5 bases). V was pared by 5 bases and J by 3 bases, with 16 bases between. The germline gives CDR1 SGHTA, CDR2 FQGNSA. The CDR3 is made up of 15 amino acids. This CDR3 reads CASSHPERGHYGYTF. CDR3 nucleotide sequence: TGTGCCAGCAGCCATCCTGAACGGGGACACTATGGCTACACCTTC.

The genes are TRBV19 and TRBJ1-5; 9 bases are a match to TRBD1. This CDR3 has 16 amino acids. Germline loops: CDR1 LNHDA, CDR2 SQIVND (reference sequence). V was pared by 3 bases and J by 6 bases, with 9 bases of the junction left unmatched. The CDR3 coding sequence is TGTGCCAGTAGTATCGTTGGGGACAGGGTAAGTCAGCCCCAGCATTTT. Its translation is CASSIVGDRVSQPQHF.

The V call is TRBV5-1, the J call TRBJ2-1; D may be TRBD1 (6 bases). CDR3 length: 14 residues. V lost 0 bases to trimming and J lost 9 bases, with 13 bases between them. CDR1 is SGHRS and CDR2 is YFSETQ in the germline V gene. The CDR3 here is CASSLAWGPSEQFF. The CDR3 DNA sequence: TGCGCCAGCAGCTTGGCGTGGGGGCCCAGTGAGCAGTTCTTC.

This chain connects TRBV28 to TRBJ2-4, with 7 nucleotides matching TRBD2. V was clipped by 3 bases and J by 6 bases; unmatched bases: 8. CDR3 length: 15 residues. The germline CDR1 and CDR2 sequences are MDHEN and SYDVKM. The CDR3 loop is CASSFRGSPPNIQYF. CDR3 DNA sequence: TGTGCCAGCAGTTTCCGCGGGAGCCCCCCAAACATTCAGTACTTC.

This sequence joins TRBV7-2 and TRBJ1-2; D is ambiguous. This CDR3 region has 15 residues. Germline-derived CDR1 and CDR2 are SGHTA and FQGNSA. V shed 2 bases and J shed 7 bases, with 17 bases lying between them. In DNA form, the CDR3 reads TGTGCCAGCAGCTTAAGTAGGACGACCAGGAGTGGCTACACCTTC. Residues: CASSLSRTTRSGYTF.

About this clone: Within the sample, other DNA sequences also encode this same CDR3. This sequence joins TRBV28 and TRBJ1-1; no firm D call. The CDR3 length is 12 residues. Trimming left V 2 bases short and J 1 base short, with 2 bases between. The germline V gene has CDR1 MDHEN and CDR2 SYDVKM. Written as DNA, the CDR3 is TGTGCCAGCAGTTTACAGAACACTGAAGCTTTCTTT. Protein product: CASSLQNTEAFF.

The gene calls are TRBV12-3 or TRBV12-4 and TRBJ2-1; possible D gene TRBD2, 5 bases. Trimming left V 3 bases short and J 15 bases short, with 15 bases between. This CDR3 spans 12 amino acids. Here the CDR3 DNA reads TGTGCCAGCAGTTTGACCAGAGGGATCTCGTTCTTC. Amino acid sequence: CASSLTRGISFF.

The chain has TRBV5-1 and TRBJ1-1; no clear D. Germline CDR1 and CDR2: SGHRS and YFSETQ. V was trimmed by 5 bases and J by 3 bases, leaving 8 bases between them. This CDR3 contains 12 residues. The CDR3 here is CASSGVDTEAFF. CDR3 DNA sequence: TGCGCCAGCAGTGGGGTGGACACTGAAGCTTTCTTT.

In its sample, this clone was seen a few times. CDR3 DNA: TGTGCCACCGGCGCCTCCGGAGGGACCGGGGAGCTGTTTTTT. This translates into CATGASGGTGELFF. The chain couples TRBV24-1 to TRBJ2-2; D possibly corresponds to TRBD2 (6 bases). The germline gives CDR1 KGHDR, CDR2 SFDVKD. Trimming shortened V by 9 bases and J by 5 bases, and 15 bases separated the two germline ends. There are 14 residues in the CDR3.

V gene TRBV9 combines with J gene TRBJ2-5; unclear D gene. The V gene's germline CDR1 is SGDLS and CDR2 YYNGEE. The length of the CDR3 is 14 residues. Deletions cut 3 bases from V and 1 base from J, with 10 bases between. The CDR3 coding sequence is TGTGCCAGCAGCGACGATCCGTCCCAAGAGACCCAGTACTTC. The encoded protein is CASSDDPSQETQYF.

In its sample, this clone was seen a few times. The chain is built from TRBV29-1 and TRBJ1-5; 7 positions match TRBD1. Losses at the gene ends were 7 bases for V and 0 bases for J; bases not matched to a gene: 6. The CDR3 extends over 14 amino acids. CDR1 and CDR2 (germline): SQVTM, ANQGSEA. The CDR3 here is CSARTGDSNQPQHF. The CDR3, as DNA: TGCAGCGCAAGGACAGGCGATAGCAATCAGCCCCAGCATTTT.

The V and J genes are TRBV18 and TRBJ1-6; no firm D call. Trimming cost V 0 bases and J 5 bases, with 8 bases left between them. Germline V gene lookup returns CDR1 KGHSH and CDR2 LQKENI. The CDR3 sequence is 15 residues long. The DNA of the CDR3 is TGTGCCAGCTCACCACCGCCGGGAAATAATTCACCCCTCCACTTT. As protein: CASSPPPGNNSPLHF.

V usage is TRBV5-4 and J usage is TRBJ1-3, with 12 bases matching TRBD1. The CDR3 contains 16 residues. CDR1 is SGHNT and CDR2 is YYREEE in the germline V gene (reference sequence). J lost 7 bases, V lost 0 bases, and 5 bases had no gene match. The CDR3 region has the DNA TGTGCCAGCAGCTTGGGGGGACAGGGGGCTTACAACACCATATATTTT. This encodes CASSLGGQGAYNTIYF.

V gene TRBV30 combines with J gene TRBJ2-7, with 8 bases fitting TRBD2. There are 14 residues in the CDR3. Losses at the gene ends were 5 bases for V and 5 bases for J; bases not matched to a gene: 11. CDR1 and CDR2 (germline): GTSNPN, SVGIG (reference sequence). As DNA, the CDR3 is TGTGCCTGGGGAAGGAACGGGAGGGCCAACGAGCAGTACTTC. Protein: CAWGRNGRANEQYF.